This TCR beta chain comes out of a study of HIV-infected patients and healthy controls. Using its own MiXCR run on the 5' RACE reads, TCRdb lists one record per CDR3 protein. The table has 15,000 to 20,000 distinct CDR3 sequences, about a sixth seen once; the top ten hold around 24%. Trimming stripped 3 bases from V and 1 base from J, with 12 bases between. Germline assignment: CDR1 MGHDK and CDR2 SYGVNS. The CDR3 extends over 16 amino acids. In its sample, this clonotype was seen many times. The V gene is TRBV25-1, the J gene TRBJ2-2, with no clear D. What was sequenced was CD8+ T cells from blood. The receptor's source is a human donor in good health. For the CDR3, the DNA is TGTGCCAGCAGTGACCCCCAGGACCAGAACACCGGGGAGCTGTTTTTT. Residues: CASSDPQDQNTGELFF.